Listed below are T cell receptor beta chains from one sample, sequenced in a study of shared clonotypes between healthy human individuals. The method was immunoSEQ multiplex PCR; TCRdb's version includes in-frame clones alone and lacks a portion of them. The table has 2.3 million or so clones, 80% to 95% seen once. Specimen: naive CD4+ T cells from PBMCs. All receptors derive from a man between 18 and 35 years old in good health. Some clones in this sample may be carry-over from other donors' samples. Both conserved end residues are part of each CDR3.

J gene	V gene	CDR3 protein
TRBJ2-7	TRBV4-3	CASSQDFNEQYF
TRBJ2-3	TRBV18	CASSPPGTSGRAGTDTQYF
TRBJ1-2	TRBV28	CASSPRLTAYGYTF
TRBJ1-4	TRBV19	CASSVTGGTNEKLFF
TRBJ2-5	TRBV5-1	CASSAGGLAVETQYF
TRBJ1-1	TRBV28	CASRAPGVNTEAFF
TRBJ2-1	TRBV7-2	CASSPRPGGFEQFF
TRBJ2-1	TRBV12-5	CASGRGLAAIGDNEQFF
TRBJ2-3	TRBV9	CASSGEWTSGVTDTQYF
TRBJ2-7	TRBV28	CASRTGPTYEQYF
TRBJ2-6	TRBV27	CASRQGSGANVLTF
TRBJ1-2	TRBV5-1	CASSPLTKRGYTF
TRBJ2-3	TRBV7-2	CASSLSGSTDTQYF
TRBJ1-5	TRBV4-1	CASSPRQGIGPQHF
TRBJ1-3	TRBV7-9	CASSLGVPGTVSGNTIYF
TRBJ2-7	TRBV5-6	CASRTGTGGLHEQYF
TRBJ2-2	TRBV4-2	CASSQPPTVGTGELFF
TRBJ2-1	TRBV9	CASSVAENEQFF
TRBJ2-1	TRBV18	CASSPSISGMGEQFF
TRBJ2-7	TRBV19	CASSINTGEGEQYF
TRBJ2-5	TRBV15	CATSRTAETQYF
TRBJ2-7	TRBV6-5	CASSPRLAGAGEQYF
TRBJ1-4	TRBV7-9	CASSLGGGNEKLFF